The rows below give T cell receptor beta chains drawn from one sample of a study of shared clonotypes between healthy human individuals. The method was immunoSEQ multiplex PCR; TCRdb's version includes in-frame clones alone and lacks a portion of them. The sample lists hundreds of thousands of clones; 90% to 97% were seen once. Sequencing input: naive CD4+ T cells sorted from blood. The receptors were sampled from a woman in her 30s in good health. CDR3s leave out the opening cysteine and the closing phenylalanine or tryptophan. Each record gives: clone size, V gene, J gene, CDR3 protein. Only some rows state a clone size, as once, few, many or a class for expanded clones.

NA,TRBV7-8,TRBJ2-7,ASSLARDPRDSYEQY
NA,TRBV27,TRBJ1-6,ASSNRDSNSPLH
once,TRBV28,TRBJ2-3,ASSSTSTPDTQY
NA,TRBV7-9,TRBJ2-3,ASSLAGASTDTQY
NA,TRBV25-1,TRBJ1-3,ASSAQGAGNTIY
NA,TRBV15,TRBJ1-3,ATSVRQFSGNTIY
NA,TRBV25-1,TRBJ1-2,ASSPGGSQALYGYT
NA,TRBV11-3,TRBJ2-2,ASSSPIGELF
NA,TRBV5-1,TRBJ2-1,ASSLVAGTYNEQF
NA,TRBV12-1,TRBJ2-3,ASSPRDRGLVTDTQY
NA,TRBV7-9,TRBJ2-6,ASSHNRNSGANVLT
NA,TRBV28,TRBJ1-3,ASSPDGTPGNTIY
NA,TRBV28,TRBJ2-1,ASSFSWTSGDYNEQF
NA,TRBV28,TRBJ2-2,ASRKGGRPGELF
NA,TRBV6-5,TRBJ2-7,ASSFSRTGDYEQY
NA,TRBV18,TRBJ2-2,ASSQAGFNTGELF
NA,TRBV6-5,TRBJ1-3,ASKTGHSSGNTIY
NA,TRBV30,TRBJ1-5,AWSVGWGGNQPQH
NA,TRBV2,TRBJ2-1,ATSADSGSLYNEQF
NA,TRBV6-1,TRBJ2-2,ASSTSGRAWGELF
NA,TRBV2,TRBJ2-3,ASTKGLDTQY
NA,TRBV27,TRBJ1-6,ASGSWAANSPLH
NA,TRBV28,TRBJ2-5,ASSFSGQGETQY
NA,TRBV7-2,TRBJ2-2,ASSLSGLAGVAGELF
NA,TRBV5-4,TRBJ2-7,ASSRDSKNEQY
NA,TRBV9,TRBJ2-1,ASSATSGTSVSEQF
NA,TRBV5-1,TRBJ1-2,ASSLEPGTGHGYT
NA,TRBV7-9,TRBJ2-3,ASGLHSTDTQY
once,TRBV19,TRBJ1-2,ASTPLGGYGYT
NA,TRBV27,TRBJ1-1,ASSPDRIRGAF
NA,TRBV18,TRBJ2-6,ASSPRDASPSGANVLT
NA,TRBV25-1,TRBJ2-1,ASSGGAGGWNEQF
NA,TRBV28,TRBJ2-7,ASSSHRGPFVVYEQY
NA,TRBV6-5,TRBJ2-7,ASSTPGTAYEQY
NA,TRBV5-1,TRBJ1-1,ASSFRQGANTEAF
NA,TRBV28,TRBJ1-3,ASNSGGPGISTIY
NA,TRBV29-1,TRBJ2-1,SVYRGYSYNEQF
NA,TRBV5-1,TRBJ2-2,ASTGLAGYTGELF
NA,TRBV4-1,TRBJ2-3,ASSQVAYGGTFTDTQY
NA,TRBV5-1,TRBJ2-7,ASSTGGAPYEQY
NA,TRBV9,TRBJ2-7,ASSEGRGEQY
NA,TRBV27,TRBJ2-5,ASSLIKHRTQY
NA,TRBV27,TRBJ1-5,ASSFGTGGSNQPQH
NA,TRBV5-1,TRBJ2-1,ASSSSRGLVVPAEQF
NA,TRBV18,TRBJ2-7,ASSHPGQGPYEQY
NA,TRBV28,TRBJ1-6,ASSRGGDSYNSPLH
few,TRBV2,TRBJ2-7,ASSEGGRGDGEQY
NA,TRBV18,TRBJ2-3,ASSPAGGTDTQY
NA,TRBV5-1,TRBJ2-1,ASSAPGLAGQGEQF
NA,TRBV7-9,TRBJ2-2,ASTSGADKNTGELF
NA,TRBV7-8,TRBJ2-1,ASSLKVTSGGGRNEQF
NA,TRBV14,TRBJ2-3,ASSQSISGTDTQY